Listed here is a single T cell receptor beta chain. Unmatched junction bases numbered 8, after V lost 6 bases and J lost 5 bases. Per germline, CDR1 ENHRY and CDR2 SYGVKD. The CDR3 totals 15 residues. The sample originates from a study of shared clonotypes between healthy human individuals. The method was immunoSEQ multiplex PCR; TCRdb's version includes in-frame clones alone and lacks a portion of them. The sample lists 2 million to 2.5 million clones, approximately 93% occurring once. The sample was naive CD4+ T cells from PBMCs. Subset specified: CD45RA+ positively selected. The receptor's source is a man between 18 and 29 years old in good health. Some clones in this sample may be carry-over from other donors' samples. The chain employs TRBV10-3 and TRBJ2-3; 10 bases line up with TRBD2. CDR3 sequence (DNA): TGTGCCATCAGAGAGACTAGCGGGTTTGGAGATACGCAGTATTTT. It codes for CAIRETSGFGDTQYF.